Here is one T cell receptor (beta chain) with its context. Its target is unknown. The data stem from a study of spatial heterogeneity in lung cancer. Study details: Within raw reads, each unique TCR and UMI combination appeared on average more than ten times.

TCRdb processed the 5' RACE reads anew with MiXCR; each CDR3 protein has one entry. The sample has about 85,000 distinct CDR3 sequences, approximately 20% seen once. Germline V lookup: CDR1 LNHDA, CDR2 SQIVND (reference sequence). V shed 5 bases and J 4 bases; nucleotides not matched to a gene: 10. This CDR3 is built from 15 residues. This sample's time point: sample taken at primary tumor resection. The sequenced material consisted of unsorted whole RNA from tumor, nontumor lung or frozen PBMC. General study findings and limits: Ubiquitous, expanded tumor-derived TCRs were more frequently observed in blood at resection than at follow-up.

The clonotype originates from a male donor with early-stage non-small cell lung cancer. The genes are TRBV19 and TRBJ1-2; TRBD1 matches 7 bases. Here the sequenced sample was PBMCs, taken at surgery. The CDR3 loop reads CASSPLARDSYGYTF. CDR3 nucleotide sequence: TGTGCCAGTAGTCCCCTAGCCCGGGACAGCTATGGCTACACCTTC.